The next 30 T cell receptor beta chains were all read from a single sample in a study of CD8 T cells in ankylosing spondylitis. Findings and limits, study-wide: In ankylosing spondylitis blood, a motif of roughly eight highly homologous TCR beta variants appeared characteristic.

What these receptors recognize is not known. In TCRdb, the 5' RACE reads were re-called with MiXCR into one record per CDR3 protein. The sample gives a few hundred thousand distinct CDR3 sequences, 15% to 20% of which show up once; about 42% is in the top ten. Specimen: blood, either unsorted or a sorted T cell fraction (not recorded which). The origin of the receptors is a male donor with ankylosing spondylitis.

This clonotype was picked up a small number of times. The CDR3 DNA follows: TGTGCCAGCAGCCAGGTGAGTCCTGGCACTGAAGCTTTCTTT. Protein: CASSQVSPGTEAFF. The rearrangement uses TRBV3-1 and TRBJ1-1; D unresolved. V shed 3 bases and J shed 4 bases, with 12 bases lying between them. Per the germline V gene, CDR1 is LGHDT and CDR2 is YNNKEL (reference sequence). The CDR3 is 14 residues long.

A few counts support this clonotype. The genes are TRBV9 and TRBJ2-7; D gene uncertain. Germline V gene data show CDR1 as SGDLS and CDR2 as YYNGEE. The CDR3 spans 14 residues. Trimming removed 2 bases at V and 0 bases at J, with 9 bases between. The CDR3 bases are TGTGCCAGCAGCGTCGGCCGCAGCTCCTACGAGCAGTACTTC. Residues: CASSVGRSSYEQYF.

This clonotype was picked up a small number of times. The V and J genes are TRBV7-9 and TRBJ2-1; D is unresolved. This CDR3 region has 13 residues. V lost 7 bases, J lost 8 bases, and 15 bases lay in between. The germline gives CDR1 SEHNR, CDR2 FQNEAQ (reference sequence). CDR3 nucleotide sequence: TGTGCCAGCACCCCACGGTGGGGTGATGAGCAGTTCTTC. Amino acids: CASTPRWGDEQFF.

This clonotype was recorded a few times. V usage is TRBV6-5 and J usage is TRBJ2-7; D is possibly TRBD1 (5 bases). V dropped 6 bases and J dropped 5 bases, with 14 bases sitting between them. The germline V gene has CDR1 MNHEY and CDR2 SVGAGI. The CDR3 length is 13 residues. CDR3 nucleotide sequence: TGTGCCAGCAGCCCGGGCGGCAGGGACGAGCAGTACTTC. Amino acid sequence: CASSPGGRDEQYF.

The rearrangement uses TRBV2 and TRBJ2-7; TRBD1 matches 9 bases. After removal of 6 bases from V and 4 bases from J, the junction contained 7 bases not matched to a gene. This CDR3 is 14 amino acids long. CDR1 and CDR2 (germline): SNHLY, FYNNEI. DNA for the CDR3: TGTGCCAGCAGATATGGGACAGGGATTTACGAGCAGTACTTC. Translated: CASRYGTGIYEQYF.

The chain combines TRBV15 with TRBJ2-2; unclear D gene. This CDR3 comprises 17 residues. Germline V gene sequence: CDR1 LNHNV, CDR2 YYDKDF (reference sequence). Trimming removed 4 bases from V and 5 bases from J, with 20 bases in between. For the CDR3, the DNA is TGTGCCACCAGCACCCCGAGACCAAACCTTCGGACCGGGGAGCTGTTTTTT. It yields the protein CATSTPRPNLRTGELFF.

There are a few counts of this clonotype. This chain connects TRBV12-3 or TRBV12-4 to TRBJ2-3; the D is unclear. There are 12 residues in the CDR3. V was clipped by 7 bases and J by 0 bases, with 5 bases between them. CDR3 amino acids: CASTASTDTQYF. The CDR3 nucleotides are TGTGCCAGCACGGCTAGCACAGATACGCAGTATTTT.

CDR3 sequence (DNA): TGCAGTGCTATACCGGGGACAGAAAATGAGCAGTTCTTC. It encodes CSAIPGTENEQFF. J is TRBJ2-1 and V is TRBV20-1; 7 bases match TRBD1. V lost 4 bases and J lost 7; bases outside the gene matches: 7. The CDR3 runs 13 residues. CDR1 is DFQATT and CDR2 is SNEGSKA in the germline V gene (reference sequence).

In this sample, this clonotype turned up a few times. This chain uses TRBV4-2 with TRBJ2-1; no firm D call. CDR1 is LGHNA, CDR2 YNFKEQ, per germline. V was pared by 0 bases and J by 9 bases, with 9 bases between. The CDR3 runs 13 residues. The CDR3 loop reads CASSQDVVVEQFF. CDR3 DNA: TGTGCCAGCAGCCAAGATGTGGTGGTTGAGCAGTTCTTC.

Only a few counts were recorded for this clonotype. The V call is TRBV7-3, the J call TRBJ2-5, with D unresolved. V was shortened by 3 bases and J by 5 bases, with 10 bases between the two germline ends. This CDR3 has 13 residues. Germline lookup yields CDR1 SGHTA and CDR2 FQGTGA. CDR3 in DNA: TGTGCCAGCAGCTTCTTTGACGGTGAGACCCAGTACTTC. The encoded protein is CASSFFDGETQYF. Using reference TRBV7-3 and TRBJ2-5 for the parts outside the CDR3, the full variable domain is GAGVSQTPSNKVTEKGKYVELRCDPISGHTALYWYRQSLGQGPEFLIYFQGTGAADDSGLPNDRFFAVRPEGSVSTLKIQRTERGDSAVYLCASSFFDGETQYFGPGTRLLVL.

This clonotype was seen more than once but under ten times. The gene calls are TRBV15 and TRBJ2-1; D remains unclear. This CDR3 has 16 residues. Germline V gene lookup returns CDR1 LNHNV and CDR2 YYDKDF (reference sequence). Trimming cost V 2 bases and J 0 bases, with 11 bases left between them. CDR3 bases: TGTGCCACCAGCAGATCAAGCGCGGCCTCCTACAATGAGCAGTTCTTC. It is translated as CATSRSSAASYNEQFF.

This clonotype was seen a few times. CDR3 coding DNA: TGTGCCAGCAGCTTGGAGTGGACACCAAACACTGAAGCTTTCTTT. Its translation is CASSLEWTPNTEAFF. The chain joins TRBV5-5 to TRBJ1-1, with a weak D call TRBD1 (5 bases). The CDR3 runs 15 residues. The V gene lost 0 bases and the J gene lost 2 bases, with 11 bases spanning the gap. Germline V lookup: CDR1 SGHKS, CDR2 YYEKEE (reference sequence).

The J gene is TRBJ2-7, the V gene TRBV27, with TRBD1 identical over 8 bases. V was pared by 0 bases and J by 0 bases, with 4 bases of the junction left unmatched. Germline V lookup: CDR1 MNHEY, CDR2 SMNVEV (reference sequence). The CDR3 is made up of 16 amino acids. The CDR3 DNA sequence: TGTGCCAGCAGTTTATCAACGACAGGGGCCTCCTACGAGCAGTACTTC. This codes for CASSLSTTGASYEQYF.

This clonotype was counted many times. The gene calls are TRBV29-1 and TRBJ2-2; 10 nucleotides match TRBD2. The length of the CDR3 is 17 residues. The V gene end was trimmed by 3 bases and the J gene end by 2 bases; junction bases not matched to a gene: 9. Germline lookup yields CDR1 SQVTM and CDR2 ANQGSEA. The CDR3 DNA reads as TGCAGCGTTGAGGAGGACCTAGCGGGGGATAACACCGGGGAGCTGTTTTTT. It specifies CSVEEDLAGDNTGELFF.

On this clonotype itself: An end of the junction does not agree with germline; a read error may underlie this. The chain is built from TRBV6-2 or TRBV6-3 and TRBJ2-2, with 9 bases aligning to TRBD1. CDR1 and CDR2 from the germline V gene are MNHEY and SVGEGT. The CDR3 contains 15 residues. The CDR3 region is CASSGDRVDTGGLFF. In DNA form, the CDR3 reads TGTGCCAGCAGTGGGGACAGGGTGGACACCGGGGGGCTGTTTTTT.

This clonotype occurred a few times. The DNA for the CDR3 is TGTGCCAGCAGCTCGTCCGGACCATTCTACGAGCAGTACTTC. Residues: CASSSSGPFYEQYF. The V gene is TRBV7-8, the J gene TRBJ2-7; D unresolved. The ends were cut back, 4 bases at V and 3 bases at J, with 13 bases in the middle. The CDR3 sequence is 14 residues long. Per the germline V gene, CDR1 is SGHVS and CDR2 is FQNEAQ.

The gene calls are TRBV12-3 or TRBV12-4 and TRBJ2-3; D not certain. Trimming shortened V by 4 bases and J by 2 bases, and 4 bases separated the two germline ends. The CDR3 totals 12 residues. The CDR3 loop is CASSWATDTQYF. Here the CDR3 DNA reads TGTGCCAGCAGTTGGGCCACAGATACGCAGTATTTT.

V and J are TRBV9 and TRBJ2-6; no reliable D call. The CDR3 has 13 residues. Trimming left V 7 bases short and J 0 bases short, with 5 bases between. Germline CDR1 SGDLS, CDR2 YYNGEE. DNA of the CDR3: TGTGCCAGCGGGGACTCTGGGGCCAACGTCCTGACTTTC. Protein product: CASGDSGANVLTF.

This clonotype has only a few counts. The CDR3 nucleotides are TGCAGTGCTAGAACACTAGCGGGGGAAATCTTTCAAGAGACCCAGTACTTC. This encodes CSARTLAGEIFQETQYF. This sequence joins TRBV20-1 and TRBJ2-5, with 11 positions matching TRBD2. The CDR3 runs 17 residues. From germline, CDR1 is DFQATT and CDR2 SNEGSKA (reference sequence). V was clipped by 2 bases and J by 2 bases; unmatched bases: 10.

The chain recombines TRBV6-1 with TRBJ1-1; TRBD1 matches at 7 bases. With V trimmed by 6 bases and J by 5 bases, 6 bases remained unmatched. The CDR3 runs to 13 residues. Looked up from germline, CDR1 is MNHNS and CDR2 is SASEGT. CDR3 coding DNA: TGTGCCAGCAGAGGGCAGGGGGGTACTGAAGCTTTCTTT. It is translated as CASRGQGGTEAFF.

The chain is built from TRBV2 and TRBJ2-1; D is undetermined. The CDR3 consists of 11 residues. Germline lookup yields CDR1 SNHLY and CDR2 FYNNEI. The V and J ends lost 0 bases and 10 bases respectively, with 4 bases between them. Here the CDR3 DNA reads TGTGCCAGCAGTGAAGCCTGGGAGCAGTTCTTC. Its protein is CASSEAWEQFF.

This sequence joins TRBV4-3 and TRBJ2-1, with TRBD2 matching over 10 bases. CDR1 and CDR2 (germline): LGHNA, YSLEER. V was pared by 5 bases and J by 6 bases, with 10 bases of the junction left unmatched. This CDR3 contains 16 residues. This CDR3 reads CASSAESGRVGNEQFF. Here the CDR3 DNA reads TGCGCCAGCAGCGCGGAAAGCGGGAGGGTGGGCAATGAGCAGTTCTTC.

The chain carries TRBV27 and TRBJ1-1; TRBD1 agrees at 7 bases. In germline, CDR1 is MNHEY, CDR2 SMNVEV (reference sequence). Trimming at V came to 5 bases and at J to 4 bases, leaving 13 bases not matched to a gene. The CDR3 is made up of 16 amino acids. The CDR3 sequence is CASSPTGAVGGTEAFF. CDR3 bases: TGTGCCAGCAGTCCCACAGGGGCTGTGGGTGGCACTGAAGCTTTCTTT.

This clonotype occurred a few times. The J gene is TRBJ1-2, the V gene TRBV20-1, with 8 bases matching TRBD1. With 1 base clipped from V and 4 bases from J, the junction kept 5 bases outside the gene matches. CDR3 length: 14 residues. CDR1 and CDR2 from the germline V gene are DFQATT and SNEGSKA (reference sequence). For the CDR3, the DNA is TGCAGTGCTAGAGTCCAGGGGGCTAGCTATGGCTACACCTTC. It encodes CSARVQGASYGYTF.

In this sample, this clonotype turned up a few times. The rearrangement uses TRBV24-1 and TRBJ2-1; tentative D call: TRBD2 (5 bases). The CDR3 covers 13 residues. Trimming took off 5 bases at V and 5 bases at J, with 9 bases between the two ends. Germline lookup yields CDR1 KGHDR and CDR2 SFDVKD. CDR3: CATSVGENNEQFF. The CDR3 DNA sequence: TGTGCCACCAGTGTCGGGGAAAACAATGAGCAGTTCTTC.

The CDR3 bases are TGCGCCAGCAGCCCCCAAGGGGCCTGGAGCTCCTACAATGAGCAGTTCTTC. Its protein is CASSPQGAWSSYNEQFF. The chain has TRBV4-3 and TRBJ2-1; D is possibly TRBD1 (5 bases). The CDR3 contains 17 residues. V was cut by 4 bases and J by 0 bases, with 16 bases left in between. Per the germline V gene, CDR1 is LGHNA and CDR2 is YSLEER.

The rearrangement uses TRBV4-1 and TRBJ2-7; maybe TRBD2 (6 bases). Germline assignment: CDR1 MGHRA and CDR2 YSYEKL. The CDR3 loop spans 16 amino acids. V shed 4 bases and J shed 6 bases, with 22 bases lying between them. Written as DNA, the CDR3 is TGCGCCAGCAGCCCGGGGGAGCAGGAAGCCAGGAGCGAGCAGTACTTC. Translating it yields CASSPGEQEARSEQYF.

This clonotype was seen more than once but under ten times. The rearrangement links TRBV4-3 to TRBJ2-7; D perhaps matches TRBD2 (6 bases). Germline V gene data show CDR1 as LGHNA and CDR2 as YSLEER. V lost 1 base and J 3 bases, leaving 13 bases between the germline ends. The CDR3 extends over 15 amino acids. This chain's CDR3 is CASSQASTSLYEQYF. CDR3 DNA: TGCGCCAGCAGCCAAGCTTCGACTAGTCTCTACGAGCAGTACTTC.

This clonotype occurred many times. The rearrangement links TRBV12-3 or TRBV12-4 to TRBJ1-5, with 10 nucleotides matching TRBD1. The CDR3 is made up of 14 amino acids. Losses at the gene ends were 5 bases for V and 6 bases for J; bases not matched to a gene: 4. The DNA for the CDR3 is TGTGCCAGCAGTACGACAGGGGGCCTTCAGCCCCAGCATTTT. Its protein product is CASSTTGGLQPQHF.

This clonotype has only a few counts. The chain couples TRBV7-9 to TRBJ2-7; 13 bases map to TRBD2. The length of the CDR3 is 16 residues. V lost 5 bases, J lost 2 bases, and 6 bases stayed unmatched. The germline V gene has CDR1 SEHNR and CDR2 FQNEAQ (reference sequence). CDR3: CASSERLAGGAYEQYF. The CDR3 coding sequence is TGTGCCAGCAGCGAAAGACTAGCGGGAGGCGCCTACGAGCAGTACTTC.